This is a list of T cell receptor beta chains from one sample in a study of blood T cells in healthy people across ages. MiXCR was run by TCRdb on the 5' RACE reads, yielding one entry per CDR3 protein. The sample holds 1.5 million to 1.9 million distinct CDR3 sequences, roughly two fifths seen once. Material for sequencing was blood. The receptors were sampled from a woman between 18 and 29 years old in good health. Both conserved end residues are part of each CDR3. D genes are given only for firm matches. Part of the rows lack a size; the others show once, few, many or a class for expanded clones.

length,D,V,J,size,CDR3,DNA
12,.,TRBV6-5,TRBJ2-1,few,CASHRFYNEQFF,TGTGCCTCTCATAGATTCTACAATGAGCAGTTCTTC
17,.,TRBV6-1,TRBJ2-3,many,CASSKKKGSPRTDTQYF,TGTGCCAGCAGTAAAAAGAAGGGATCACCACGCACAGATACGCAGTATTTT
14,TRBD2,TRBV20-1,TRBJ2-1,once,CSESGGSSYKEQFF,TGCAGTGAAAGCGGGGGAAGCTCCTACAAGGAGCAGTTCTTC
14,.,TRBV6-1,TRBJ2-7,few,CASSEAGRGHEQYF,TGTGCCAGCAGTGAAGCGGGCAGGGGCCACGAGCAGTACTTC
14,TRBD1,TRBV20-1,TRBJ2-1,few,CSAFATGSTNEQFF,TGCAGTGCCTTCGCGACAGGGTCTACCAATGAGCAGTTCTTC
14,TRBD2,TRBV29-1,TRBJ2-1,many,CSAAVAGGSNEQFF,TGCAGCGCCGCGGTAGCGGGAGGCTCCAATGAGCAGTTCTTC
15,.,TRBV7-2,TRBJ2-3,.,CASSHGTFSTDTQYF,TGTGCCAGCAGCCACGGGACATTCAGCACAGATACGCAGTATTTT
17,.,TRBV29-1,TRBJ2-1,few,CSVERPWIVRTHNEQFF,TGCAGCGTTGAAAGGCCCTGGATTGTGCGCACGCACAATGAGCAGTTCTTC
15,TRBD2,TRBV12-3/TRBV12-4,TRBJ2-1,.,CASSPVGTSGPEQFF,TGTGCCAGCAGCCCTGTGGGGACTAGCGGCCCTGAGCAGTTCTTC
15,.,TRBV6-6,TRBJ2-5,.,CASSYSRSVQETQYF,TGTGCCAGCAGTTACTCCCGGTCCGTGCAAGAGACCCAGTACTTC
14,.,TRBV7-8,TRBJ2-7,.,CASSFPMEGNEQYF,TGTGCCAGCAGCTTTCCTATGGAGGGCAATGAGCAGTACTTC
11,.,TRBV28,TRBJ2-5,.,CASKENNEQYF,TGTGCCAGCAAGGAGAACAATGAGCAGTACTTC
14,.,TRBV6-1,TRBJ2-7,.,CASKGTFPFYEQYF,TGTGCCAGCAAAGGGACCTTCCCCTTCTACGAGCAGTACTTC
16,TRBD2,TRBV9,TRBJ2-3,.,CVSSVGAGGYTDTQYF,TGTGTCAGCAGCGTAGGAGCGGGAGGATACACAGATACGCAGTATTTT
15,.,TRBV20-1,TRBJ2-7,once,CSARPYTLGVGEHYF,TGCAGTGCTAGACCATATACCCTAGGGGTGGGCGAGCATTACTTC
15,TRBD1,TRBV2,TRBJ1-5,few,CASSGNQGANQPQHF,TGTGCCAGCAGTGGCAACCAGGGGGCGAATCAGCCCCAGCATTTT
13,.,TRBV6-2/TRBV6-3,TRBJ2-7,few,CASSYGDIPEQYF,TGTGCCAGCAGTTACGGGGACATTCCCGAGCAGTACTTC
15,TRBD1,TRBV12-3/TRBV12-4,TRBJ2-1,few,CASSHRDRGPNEQFF,TGTGCCAGCAGTCACCGGGACAGGGGCCCCAATGAGCAGTTCTTC
15,.,TRBV3-1,TRBJ2-1,few,CASSQTRDSYNEQFF,TGTGCCAGCAGCCAAACTAGAGACTCCTACAATGAGCAGTTCTTC
12,.,TRBV7-9,TRBJ1-4,few,CASSLLPEKLFF,TGTGCCAGCAGCCTGCTACCAGAAAAACTGTTTTTT
15,TRBD1,TRBV20-1,TRBJ1-5,once,CSARDRDREVGPQHF,TGCAGTGCTAGAGATCGGGACAGGGAGGTAGGGCCCCAGCATTTT
14,.,TRBV4-1,TRBJ1-2,.,CASSQEPGPYGYTF,TGCGCCAGCAGCCAAGAGCCAGGACCCTATGGCTACACCTTC
15,TRBD2,TRBV29-1,TRBJ2-1,.,CSVGLAGNSYNEQFF,TGCAGCGTGGGACTAGCGGGGAACTCCTACAATGAGCAGTTCTTC
13,.,TRBV12-5,TRBJ2-7,.,CASRLAPYNEQYF,TGTGCTAGTAGGCTAGCGCCCTACAATGAGCAGTACTTC
16,.,TRBV27,TRBJ1-1,.,CASSLRMLYMNTEAFF,TGTGCCAGCAGTTTGAGGATGCTGTACATGAACACTGAAGCTTTCTTT
14,.,TRBV5-8,TRBJ1-1,.,CASSSGHLGTEAFF,TGTGCCAGCAGTTCCGGGCATTTGGGGACTGAAGCTTTCTTT
14,.,TRBV5-1,TRBJ2-3,few,CASSLVGLPDTQYF,TGCGCCAGCAGCTTGGTCGGGCTCCCAGATACGCAGTATTTT
18,TRBD2,TRBV7-8,TRBJ2-7,.,CASSLAPIQLASPYEQYF,TGTGCCAGCAGCTTAGCACCTATCCAACTAGCGTCTCCCTACGAGCAGTACTTC
16,.,TRBV5-1,TRBJ2-5,.,CASSLKLGAEQETQYF,TGCGCCAGCAGCTTGAAGTTGGGGGCCGAGCAAGAGACCCAGTACTTC
15,TRBD1,TRBV27,TRBJ2-1,.,CASSPRQGDRHGQFF,TGTGCCAGCAGTCCACGACAGGGGGATAGGCATGGGCAGTTCTTC
14,.,TRBV20-1,TRBJ2-3,.,CSAREGGLTDTQYF,TGCAGTGCTAGAGAGGGGGGCTTGACAGATACGCAGTATTTT
14,.,TRBV7-2,TRBJ2-1,.,CASSLAGYGSEQFF,TGTGCCAGCAGCTTAGCGGGGTACGGTAGCGAGCAGTTCTTC
12,.,TRBV9,TRBJ2-3,.,CASSVTADTQYF,TGTGCCAGCAGCGTGACAGCAGATACGCAGTATTTT
13,.,TRBV27,TRBJ1-1,few,CASSPGRRTEAFF,TGTGCCAGCAGTCCGGGGAGGAGGACTGAAGCTTTCTTT
16,.,TRBV6-1,TRBJ2-5,.,CASSDIQRAFYNEQYF,TGTGCCAGCAGTGATATCCAGCGGGCTTTTTACAATGAGCAGTACTTC
18,TRBD2,TRBV5-1,TRBJ2-5,.,CASSLVGLAGGTPETQYF,TGCGCCAGCAGCTTGGTGGGACTAGCGGGGGGAACACCAGAGACCCAGTACTTC
13,.,TRBV2,TRBJ1-2,.,CASSEARWDGYTF,TGTGCCAGCAGTGAAGCGCGGTGGGATGGCTACACCTTC
14,.,TRBV4-2,TRBJ2-3,.,CASSPEDSTDTQYF,TGTGCCAGCAGCCCCGAGGATAGCACAGATACGCAGTATTTT
15,TRBD1,TRBV4-2,TRBJ2-7,once,CASSQPDRVRYEQYF,TGTGCCAGCAGCCAGCCGGACAGGGTGCGTTACGAGCAGTACTTC
14,.,TRBV14,TRBJ1-2,.,CASSSPGNNYGYTF,TGTGCCAGCAGCTCACCCGGGAATAACTATGGCTACACCTTC
18,TRBD2,TRBV7-9,TRBJ2-1,.,CASSLETSGGARANEQFF,TGTGCCAGCAGCTTAGAGACTAGCGGGGGGGCGAGGGCCAATGAGCAGTTCTTC
16,.,TRBV20-1,TRBJ2-1,.,CSAIPAEKGRDNEQFF,TGCAGTGCTATTCCGGCGGAGAAGGGTAGAGACAATGAGCAGTTCTTC
15,.,TRBV12-3/TRBV12-4,TRBJ1-1,few,CASSPPEKMNTEAFF,TGTGCCAGCAGCCCCCCCGAGAAGATGAACACTGAAGCTTTCTTT
12,.,TRBV5-1,TRBJ1-2,few,CASSLVGVVYTF,TGCGCCAGCAGCTTGGTAGGGGTAGTCTACACCTTC
15,TRBD2,TRBV4-3,TRBJ2-1,few,CASTPLAGGPHEQFF,TGCGCCAGCACTCCGCTAGCGGGGGGGCCCCATGAGCAGTTCTTC